These 23 T cell receptor beta chains were all obtained from the same sample, sequenced in a study of cytomegalovirus exposure and HLA in healthy donors. Researchers ran the PCR with 60 Vbeta and 13 Jbeta primers. Only in-frame clones appear in the TCRdb table, and some are missing; sequencing was by immunoSEQ multiplex PCR. The table records over 110,000 clones, 79% of them present only once. The sequenced material came from PBMCs. These receptors came from a man between 18 and 29 years old in good health and CMV-seronegative.

The V call is TRBV19, the J call TRBJ2-7; D not resolved. The CDR3 consists of 15 residues. The V and J ends lost 2 bases and 2 bases respectively, with 13 bases between them. Germline-derived CDR1 and CDR2 are LNHDA and SQIVND (reference sequence). The CDR3 loop is CASSIQAGLTYEQYF. CDR3 DNA: TGTGCCAGTAGTATACAAGCAGGTTTGACCTACGAGCAGTACTTC. Full variable domain (remainder filled in from reference TRBV19 and TRBJ2-7): DGGITQSPKYLFRKEGQNVTLSCEQNLNHDAMYWYRQDPGQGLRLIYYSQIVNDFQKGDIAEGYSVSREKKESFPLTVTSAQKNPTAFYLCASSIQAGLTYEQYFGPGTRLTVT.

This clone was seen a handful of times. CDR3 bases: TGTGCCAGCAGTTACTCTACTACTGAGTACTTC. This encodes CASSYSTTEYF. This chain connects TRBV6-5 to TRBJ2-7; no firm D call. Germline CDR1 MNHEY, CDR2 SVGAGI. The CDR3 sequence is 11 residues long. V was cut by 0 bases and J by 11 bases, with 8 bases left in between.

The gene calls are TRBV5-4 and TRBJ2-5; TRBD1 matches at 8 bases. The CDR3 covers 12 residues. Unmatched junction bases numbered 0, after V lost 3 bases and J lost 5 bases. The germline CDR1 and CDR2 sequences are SGHNT and YYREEE (reference sequence). Here the CDR3 DNA reads TGTGCCAGCAGCTGGGACAGGGAGACCCAGTACTTC. Translated, it gives CASSWDRETQYF.

The gene calls are TRBV27 and TRBJ1-2; 9 nucleotides agree with TRBD1. The CDR3 covers 17 residues. Germline V gives CDR1 MNHEY, CDR2 SMNVEV (reference sequence). V trimming: 1 base; J trimming: 2 bases; junction bases outside the gene matches: 8. DNA of the CDR3: TGTGCCAGCAGTTTATTAGGGGGGACAGGGATCAACTATGGCTACACCTTC. Translation gives CASSLLGGTGINYGYTF.

The chain uses TRBV5-1 and TRBJ2-1, with 8 positions matching TRBD2. V dropped 5 bases and J dropped 2; count of bases not matched to a gene: 6. There are 15 residues in the CDR3. Germline V gene sequence: CDR1 SGHRS, CDR2 YFSETQ. The CDR3 reads CASRAPGGAYNEQFF. The CDR3 DNA reads as TGCGCCAGCAGGGCCCCGGGGGGGGCCTACAATGAGCAGTTCTTC.

The rearrangement joins TRBV7-2 to TRBJ2-3; D is possibly TRBD2 (6 bases). Germline CDR1 is SGHTA and CDR2 is FQGNSA. The CDR3 is 14 amino acids. Trimming removed 3 bases from V and 1 base from J, with 8 bases in between. DNA of the CDR3: TGTGCCAGCAGCTTTTCTAGCGGCACAGATACGCAGTATTTT. Its protein product is CASSFSSGTDTQYF.

Written as DNA, the CDR3 is TGTGCCAGCAGCTTGGGGACAGCAAGCTCTGGAAACACCATATATTTT. Its translation: CASSLGTASSGNTIYF. The chain employs TRBV5-4 and TRBJ1-3; maybe TRBD1 (6 bases). With 0 bases removed from V and 0 bases from J, the gap between germline ends came to 10 bases. CDR1 is SGHNT, CDR2 YYREEE, per germline (reference sequence). The CDR3 extends over 16 amino acids. Supplemented by reference TRBV5-4 and TRBJ1-3, the full variable domain reads ETGVTQSPTHLIKTRGQQVTLRCSSQSGHNTVSWYQQALGQGPQFIFQYYREEENGRGNFPPRFSGLQFPNYSSELNVNALELDDSALYLCASSLGTASSGNTIYFGEGSWLTVV.

CDR3 DNA: TGTGCCAGCAGCTTAAACGCCCCTCGGGGTGGGGATACGCAGTATTTT. Translation gives CASSLNAPRGGDTQYF. This chain uses TRBV7-3 with TRBJ2-3, with D tentatively TRBD2 (5 bases). The CDR3 has 16 amino acids. Trimming cost V 1 base and J 6 bases, with 17 bases left between them. CDR1 SGHTA and CDR2 FQGTGA come from the germline V gene. The full variable domain, its missing parts supplied by reference TRBV7-3 and TRBJ2-3, is GAGVSQTPSNKVTEKGKYVELRCDPISGHTALYWYRQSLGQGPEFLIYFQGTGAADDSGLPNDRFFAVRPEGSVSTLKIQRTERGDSAVYLCASSLNAPRGGDTQYFGPGTRLTVL.

V and J are TRBV5-4 and TRBJ2-3; 8 bases match TRBD1. This CDR3 contains 14 residues. With 0 bases clipped from V and 5 bases from J, the junction kept 2 bases outside the gene matches. Germline CDR1 is SGHNT and CDR2 is YYREEE (reference sequence). CDR3 in DNA: TGTGCCAGCAGCTTGGGACAGGGGAAAGATACGCAGTATTTT. It encodes CASSLGQGKDTQYF.

The chain is built from TRBV4-2 and TRBJ1-4; tentative D call: TRBD1 (5 bases). V lost 0 bases to trimming and J lost 6 bases, with 11 bases between them. CDR3 length equals 15 residues. The germline V gene has CDR1 LGHNA and CDR2 YNFKEQ. The DNA of the CDR3 is TGTGCCAGCAGCCAAGATCCAGGGTATGATGAAAAACTGTTTTTT. Translated, it gives CASSQDPGYDEKLFF.

This rearrangement joins TRBV7-3 to TRBJ2-1; TRBD2 aligns across 9 bases. This CDR3 is built from 14 residues. With 6 bases clipped from V and 8 bases from J, the junction kept 8 bases outside the gene matches. Germline assignment: CDR1 SGHTA and CDR2 FQGTGA. CDR3 loop: CASRSRTSAHEQFF. The CDR3 DNA is TGTGCCAGCAGGTCCCGGACTAGCGCCCATGAGCAGTTCTTC.

V gene TRBV9 combines with J gene TRBJ2-3; a weak D match, TRBD2 (5 bases). The CDR3 runs 15 residues. The ends were cut back, 3 bases at V and 0 bases at J, with 11 bases in the middle. CDR1 and CDR2 (germline): SGDLS, YYNGEE. The CDR3 DNA is TGTGCCAGCAGCGCCGGACTGTCTAGCACAGATACGCAGTATTTT. This codes for CASSAGLSSTDTQYF.

The V gene is TRBV5-4, the J gene TRBJ1-2; 9 nucleotides agree with TRBD1. Germline loops: CDR1 SGHNT, CDR2 YYREEE (reference sequence). The J segment lost 4 bases and the V segment lost 3 bases, leaving 13 bases of the junction unmatched. The CDR3 runs 17 residues. CDR3 loop: CASSSQLGQGAPYGYTF. Here the CDR3 DNA reads TGTGCCAGCAGCTCGCAATTGGGACAGGGAGCTCCCTATGGCTACACCTTC.

V gene TRBV2 combines with J gene TRBJ1-4, with D perhaps matching TRBD1 (5 bases). The V gene's germline CDR1 is SNHLY and CDR2 FYNNEI. V was cut by 3 bases and J by 5 bases, with 16 bases left in between. The CDR3 covers 16 residues. CDR3 sequence: CASSDRGRRTNEKLFF. DNA of the CDR3: TGTGCCAGCAGTGATCGGGGGAGACGTACGAATGAAAAACTGTTTTTT.

The rearrangement links TRBV28 to TRBJ2-7; 11 positions agree with TRBD1. The CDR3 length is 16 residues. CDR1 and CDR2 from the germline V gene are MDHEN and SYDVKM. V lost 4 bases to trimming and J lost 6 bases; unmatched junction nucleotides: 11. The CDR3 coding sequence is TGTGCCAGCAGTTCCCCATCGTGGACAGGGGGCGCCGAGCAGTACTTC. It codes for CASSSPSWTGGAEQYF.

CDR3 nucleotide sequence: TGTGCCAGCAGCTTAAGCCGGCCTTCAGGGGAGCAGTACTTC. Translating gives CASSLSRPSGEQYF. V is TRBV7-2 and J is TRBJ2-7, with a tentative D call TRBD1 (5 bases). The CDR3 is 14 amino acids. The germline V gene encodes CDR1 SGHTA and CDR2 FQGNSA. V was trimmed by 2 bases and J by 7 bases, leaving 15 bases between them.

The rearrangement uses TRBV15 and TRBJ1-5; maybe TRBD1 (5 bases). V was clipped by 0 bases and J by 10 bases, with 13 bases between them. Germline V lookup: CDR1 LNHNV, CDR2 YYDKDF (reference sequence). This CDR3 comprises 14 residues. The CDR3 nucleotides are TGTGCCACCAGCAGAGACAGGGCAAGGGGTCCCCAGCATTTT. It codes for CATSRDRARGPQHF.

V and J are TRBV29-1 and TRBJ2-1; 7 positions match TRBD2. The CDR3 extends over 14 amino acids. The V gene's germline CDR1 is SQVTM and CDR2 ANQGSEA. V trimming: 5 bases; J trimming: 9 bases; junction bases outside the gene matches: 13. The CDR3, as DNA: TGCAGCGTTCCGAGTGGGAGGGCTGCAGGTGAGCAGTTCTTC. Its translation is CSVPSGRAAGEQFF.

The genes are TRBV11-3 and TRBJ2-1; possible D gene TRBD1, 7 bases. Germline loops: CDR1 SGHNT, CDR2 YENEEA. This CDR3 comprises 13 residues. Trimming took off 8 bases at V and 5 bases at J, with 13 bases between the two ends. The chain's CDR3 is CASAGRGHNEQFF. The CDR3 DNA sequence: TGTGCCAGCGCGGGAAGGGGGCACAATGAGCAGTTCTTC.

V gene TRBV5-6 combines with J gene TRBJ1-3; 11 nucleotides align to TRBD1. Germline V gives CDR1 SGHDT, CDR2 YYEEEE. The CDR3 is 15 residues long. V gave up 4 bases and J gave up 3 bases; unmatched junction bases: 3. This CDR3 reads CASSVDRGLGNTIYF. The CDR3 bases are TGTGCCAGCAGCGTGGACAGGGGGCTTGGAAACACCATATATTTT.

In nucleotides, the CDR3 is TGTGCCAGCAGCCAAGATTTCCTAGCGCTAACCTACAATGAGCAGTTCTTC. Translated: CASSQDFLALTYNEQFF. V gene TRBV4-2 combines with J gene TRBJ2-1, with a weak D call TRBD2 (6 bases). The CDR3 runs to 17 residues. Per germline, CDR1 LGHNA and CDR2 YNFKEQ. The V gene lost 0 bases and the J gene lost 2 bases, with 14 bases spanning the gap.

The chain combines TRBV6-4 with TRBJ1-1; possible D gene TRBD1, 5 bases. The V gene's germline CDR1 is MRHNA and CDR2 SNTAGT. Between the trimmed V and J ends, which lost 2 bases and 0 bases, there was a span of 13 bases. The CDR3 length is 16 residues. The CDR3 DNA reads as TGTGCCAGCAGTGACAGGAGACAGACAATGAACACTGAAGCTTTCTTT. Encoded protein: CASSDRRQTMNTEAFF.

The rearrangement joins TRBV12-5 to TRBJ2-7; weak D call: TRBD1 (6 bases). The germline V gene has CDR1 LGHNT and CDR2 FRNRAP. V lost 0 bases and J lost 2, with 17 bases in between. The CDR3 is made up of 17 amino acids. This chain's CDR3 is CASGLVLRAGDPYEQYF. The DNA for the CDR3 is TGTGCTAGTGGTTTGGTCCTCAGGGCAGGGGACCCCTACGAGCAGTACTTC. The whole variable domain, remainder taken from reference TRBV12-5 and TRBJ2-7, is DARVTQTPRHKVTEMGQEVTMRCQPILGHNTVFWYRQTMMQGLELLAYFRNRAPLDDSGMPKDRFSAEMPDATLATLKIQPSEPRDSAVYFCASGLVLRAGDPYEQYFGPGTRLTVT.